A selection of T cell receptor beta chains follows, all from one sample in a study of blood T cell repertoires in COVID-19. The repertoire was sequenced with immunoSEQ multiplex PCR; TCRdb's copy has only in-frame clones and lacks some. The sample consists of 300,000 to 400,000 clones, more than 70% of them appearing once. The sample taken for sequencing was peripheral blood. Receptors originate from a woman in her sixties or seventies with COVID-19, enrolled during active disease. Both conserved end residues are part of each CDR3. The D gene is left open where the match is weak. Clone size appears in some rows only: once, few, many, or a class for an expanded clone.

j_call clone_size d_call v_call cdr3_aa cdr3_nt
TRBJ2-2 - - TRBV21-1 CASSKESLWSGGASGELFF TGTGCCAGCAGCAAAGAGAGCCTTTGGAGCGGGGGGGCCTCCGGGGAGCTGTTTTTT
TRBJ2-3 - - TRBV7-3 CASSPSGTDTQYF TGTGCCAGCAGCCCCAGCGGCACAGATACGCAGTATTTT
TRBJ2-5 - - TRBV3-1/TRBV3-2 CASSQMGAEQETQYF TGTGCCAGCAGCCAAATGGGGGCGGAACAAGAGACCCAGTACTTC
TRBJ1-1 once TRBD1 TRBV6-5 CASSFRDSLNTEAFF TGTGCCAGCAGTTTCCGGGACAGCCTGAACACTGAAGCTTTCTTT
TRBJ2-3 few - TRBV27 CASHRGSMADTQYF TGTGCCAGCCACCGAGGGAGTATGGCAGATACGCAGTATTTT
TRBJ2-2 few - TRBV27 CASSFGQELFF TGTGCCAGCAGTTTCGGACAGGAGCTGTTTTTT
TRBJ1-1 - TRBD1 TRBV5-1 CASSSRTGKVEAFF TGCGCCAGCAGCTCCCGGACAGGGAAGGTTGAAGCTTTCTTT
TRBJ2-2 once - TRBV18 CASSPDRNTGELFF TGTGCCAGCTCCCCCGACAGAAACACCGGGGAGCTGTTTTTT
TRBJ1-5 - TRBD1 TRBV3-1/TRBV3-2 CASSQGTGRNQPQHF TGTGCCAGCAGCCAGGGGACAGGTCGCAATCAGCCCCAGCATTTT
TRBJ2-5 - - TRBV10-1 CASSGTDQETQYF TGCGCCAGCAGTGGGACTGACCAAGAGACCCAGTACTTC
TRBJ2-5 few - TRBV7-9 CASLGTAAGRETQYF TGTGCCTCCCTTGGGACAGCCGCGGGGAGAGAGACCCAGTACTTC
TRBJ1-5 - - TRBV19 CASSTLGGGIQPQHF TGTGCCAGTAGTACCTTGGGCGGGGGTATTCAGCCCCAGCATTTT
TRBJ2-7 - TRBD2 TRBV18 CASSQGLGVEQYF TGTGCCAGCTCACAAGGACTAGGGGTCGAGCAGTACTTC
TRBJ1-6 - TRBD1 TRBV6-6 CASSPRLDRVGNSPLHF TGTGCCAGCAGTCCCCGATTGGACAGGGTAGGGAATTCACCCCTCCACTTT
TRBJ1-1 once TRBD1 TRBV29-1 CSVDRGGTEAFF TGCAGCGTCGACAGGGGAGGCACTGAAGCTTTCTTT
TRBJ1-2 - TRBD1 TRBV6-5 CASSYSTTGGAGYTF TGTGCCAGCAGTTACTCGACGACAGGGGGCGCCGGCTACACCTTC
TRBJ1-4 - TRBD1 TRBV19 CASRTGTGTEKLFF TGTGCCAGTAGAACCGGGACAGGCACCGAAAAACTGTTTTTT
TRBJ1-2 - - TRBV27 CASTPAGAGGYTF TGTGCCAGCACCCCCGCTGGGGCAGGTGGCTACACCTTC
TRBJ1-1 - - TRBV5-4 CASSLVLGGNTEAFF TGTGCCAGCAGCTTGGTCCTAGGGGGAAACACTGAAGCTTTCTTT
TRBJ2-7 - TRBD1 TRBV18 CASSLVRDRSYEQYF TGTGCCAGCTCACTCGTCCGGGACAGATCCTACGAGCAGTACTTC
TRBJ2-4 few TRBD1 TRBV5-1 CASSYQTGKKNIQYF TGCGCCAGCAGTTACCAGACAGGGAAGAAAAACATTCAGTACTTC
TRBJ2-3 - TRBD1 TRBV7-2 CASSPDRATDTQYF TGTGCCAGCAGCCCCGACAGGGCCACAGATACGCAGTATTTT
TRBJ2-3 - TRBD2 TRBV5-1 CASSFRLAGGLSTDTQYF TGCGCCAGCAGCTTTCGACTAGCGGGGGGGCTGAGCACAGATACGCAGTATTTT
TRBJ2-1 - - TRBV11-2 CASSSKLGGRYNEQFF TGTGCCAGCAGCTCCAAGTTGGGGGGGCGGTACAATGAGCAGTTCTTC
TRBJ2-7 - TRBD1 TRBV29-1 CSAGQETYEQYF TGCAGCGCTGGACAGGAAACCTACGAGCAGTACTTC
TRBJ2-5 - TRBD2 TRBV4-2 CASSQGLAGVGYQETQYF TGTGCCAGCAGCCAAGGACTAGCGGGGGTCGGGTACCAAGAGACCCAGTACTTC
TRBJ1-4 - - TRBV7-9 CASSLGAQMDSEKLFF TGTGCCAGCAGCTTAGGGGCCCAAATGGACAGTGAAAAACTGTTTTTT
TRBJ2-3 - TRBD2 TRBV9 CASSNRLAGTTDTQYF TGTGCCAGCAGCAACCGCCTAGCGGGGACCACAGATACGCAGTATTTT
TRBJ1-5 - TRBD1 TRBV2 CASSLGTGGNQPQHF TGTGCCAGCAGTCTGGGGACAGGGGGGAATCAGCCCCAGCATTTT
TRBJ2-5 - - TRBV7-6 CASSSGETQYF TGTGCCAGCAGCTCGGGGGAGACCCAGTACTTC
TRBJ2-2 - TRBD2 TRBV7-3 CASSSLGGAGANTGELFF TGTGCCAGCAGCTCCCTGGGGGGAGCGGGGGCGAACACCGGGGAGCTGTTTTTT
TRBJ1-2 - TRBD1 TRBV5-1 CASSEGGGNYGYTF TGCGCCAGCAGTGAAGGGGGCGGTAACTATGGCTACACCTTC
TRBJ1-1 - - TRBV19 CASSGSMNTEAFF TGTGCCAGTAGTGGCAGTATGAACACTGAAGCTTTCTTT
TRBJ1-6 - TRBD1 TRBV6-5 CASSRNRGYNSPLHF TGTGCCAGCAGCCGTAACAGGGGCTATAATTCACCCCTCCACTTT
TRBJ1-2 - TRBD1 TRBV6-5 CASSYGSRQGYGYTF TGTGCCAGCAGTTACGGTAGTAGACAGGGATATGGCTACACCTTC
TRBJ1-1 - TRBD1 TRBV5-1 CASSPGQGGAEAFF TGCGCCAGCAGCCCTGGACAGGGGGGCGCTGAAGCTTTCTTT
TRBJ2-3 - TRBD2 TRBV2 CASSDRGGTDTQYF TGTGCCAGCAGTGATAGGGGAGGGACAGATACGCAGTATTTT
TRBJ1-1 once - TRBV12-3/TRBV12-4 CASRKGDTEAFF TGTGCCAGCAGGAAGGGGGACACTGAAGCTTTCTTT
TRBJ2-3 - TRBD2 TRBV9 CASSFRLAGGRGRTDTQYF TGTGCCAGCAGCTTTCGACTAGCGGGGGGACGCGGGCGCACAGATACGCAGTATTTT
TRBJ2-7 - - TRBV5-4 CASSLGRVSYEQYF TGTGCCAGCAGCTTGGGCAGGGTCTCCTACGAGCAGTACTTC
TRBJ2-7 - TRBD2 TRBV6-5 CASRTSGAWEQYF TGTGCCAGCAGAACTAGCGGCGCCTGGGAGCAGTACTTC
TRBJ2-6 - - TRBV6-6 CASSYRSGANVLTF TGTGCCAGCAGTTACCGCTCTGGGGCCAACGTCCTGACTTTC
TRBJ2-4 - TRBD1 TRBV27 CASSPRTGVFGKNIQYF TGTGCCAGCAGCCCCCGGACAGGGGTATTCGGCAAAAACATTCAGTACTTC
TRBJ2-1 - - TRBV19 CASSIYSSSYNEQFF TGTGCCAGTAGTATATACAGCAGCTCCTACAATGAGCAGTTCTTC
TRBJ1-3 - TRBD1 TRBV9 CASSVADRAGNTIYF TGTGCCAGCAGCGTGGCAGACAGGGCTGGAAACACCATATATTTT
TRBJ1-2 - TRBD1 TRBV25-1 CASSDSGNRGENGYTF TGTGCCAGCAGTGATTCGGGCAACAGGGGGGAGAATGGCTACACCTTC
TRBJ1-1 - TRBD1 TRBV18 CASFRDRTHTEAFF TGTGCCAGCTTCCGGGACAGGACCCACACTGAAGCTTTCTTT
TRBJ2-4 - TRBD2 TRBV3-1/TRBV3-2 CASSSGGGRSDF TGTGCCAGCAGCTCCGGGGGGGGCCGGTCGGACTTC
TRBJ1-2 - - TRBV28 CASTPGEGYGYTF TGTGCCAGCACCCCTGGCGAGGGATATGGCTACACCTTC
TRBJ1-5 - - TRBV7-9 CASTQGNQPQHF TGTGCCAGCACTCAGGGGAATCAGCCCCAGCATTTT
TRBJ1-1 - TRBD1 TRBV7-9 CASSPDRGVQNTEAFF TGTGCCAGCAGCCCGGACAGGGGAGTTCAGAACACTGAAGCTTTCTTT
TRBJ2-2 - TRBD2 TRBV7-9 CASSRLAIAGELFF TGTGCCAGCAGCAGACTAGCCATTGCCGGGGAGCTGTTTTTT